What follows are 23 T cell receptor beta chains derived from one specimen sequenced in a study of long-term antiretroviral therapy in people with HIV. An immunoSEQ assay, version v3.0, was performed at survey level. Sequencing was performed with immunoSEQ multiplex PCR; in TCRdb, only in-frame clones are kept and a portion is missing. The data show some 16,000 clones, around 79% seen once. The source material was unsorted PBMCs, sampled 2.3 years after starting antiretroviral therapy. Receptor source: a middle-aged woman with HIV.

The rearrangement joins TRBV9 to TRBJ2-2; D not certain. CDR1 is SGDLS and CDR2 is YYNGEE in the germline V gene. This CDR3 spans 15 amino acids. Trimming took off 4 bases at V and 6 bases at J, with 16 bases between the two ends. The CDR3, as DNA: TGTGCCAGCAGCCCCCGTCCCAGAGATGCCGGGGAGCTGTTTTTT. Its protein is CASSPRPRDAGELFF.

The DNA of the CDR3 is TGCGCCAGCAGTGATTCCCAACAGCCCCAGCATTTT. The encoded protein is CASSDSQQPQHF. The rearrangement uses TRBV10-1 and TRBJ1-5; no clear D. The CDR3 is 12 amino acids. The germline gives CDR1 WNHNN, CDR2 SYGVQD (reference sequence). Between the trimmed V and J ends, which lost 3 bases and 7 bases, there was a span of 7 bases.

This clone was counted once. The chain employs TRBV11-2 and TRBJ2-1; 12 bases are a match to TRBD2. V was pared by 5 bases and J by 5 bases, with 4 bases of the junction left unmatched. The CDR3 totals 15 residues. CDR1 and CDR2 from the germline V gene are SGHAT and FQNNGV. The CDR3 bases are TGTGCCAGCAGCCGCAGACTAGCGGGGGACAATGAGCAGTTCTTC. This gives the protein CASSRRLAGDNEQFF.

The chain recombines TRBV2 with TRBJ2-1; TRBD2 matches 13 bases. CDR1 and CDR2 (germline): SNHLY, FYNNEI. CDR3 size: 15 residues. The V and J ends lost 6 bases and 10 bases, in that order; junction bases with no gene match: 9. The CDR3 protein is CASRGGLAGLREQFF. The CDR3 region has the DNA TGTGCCAGCAGGGGGGGACTAGCGGGGTTGCGGGAGCAGTTCTTC.

This clone was observed once. The chain is built from TRBV5-8 and TRBJ1-2; perhaps TRBD1 as D (5 bases). The CDR3 sequence is 14 residues long. V lost 4 bases and J 1 base, leaving 11 bases between the germline ends. Germline V CDR1 and CDR2: SGHTS, YDEGEE. CDR3: CASSPPRGNYGYTF. CDR3 bases: TGTGCCAGCAGCCCCCCGAGGGGTAACTATGGCTACACCTTC. The full variable domain, in which reference TRBV5-8 and TRBJ1-2 provide the parts outside the CDR3, is EAGVTQSPTHLIKTRGQQATLRCSPISGHTSVYWYQQALGLGLQFLLWYDEGEERNRGNFPPRFSGRQFPNYSSELNVNALELEDSALYLCASSPPRGNYGYTFGSGTRLTVV.

CDR3 region: CAISDLGDMNTEAFF. CDR3 nucleotides: TGTGCCATCAGTGATTTAGGTGACATGAACACTGAAGCTTTCTTT. This chain connects TRBV10-3 to TRBJ1-1, with no clear D. Trimming took off 3 bases at V and 0 bases at J, with 11 bases between the two ends. Germline lookup yields CDR1 ENHRY and CDR2 SYGVKD. The length of the CDR3 is 15 residues.

The genes are TRBV13 and TRBJ2-6; 7 bases are shared with TRBD1. Germline lookup yields CDR1 PRHDT and CDR2 FYEKMQ (reference sequence). The CDR3 is made up of 17 amino acids. J gave up 2 bases and V 6 bases, and 10 bases lay outside the gene matches. The CDR3: CASRWKGAGAGANVLTF. The CDR3 region has the DNA TGTGCCAGCAGGTGGAAGGGGGCAGGGGCTGGGGCCAACGTCCTGACTTTC.

The chain couples TRBV7-2 to TRBJ2-1; no firm D call. The CDR3 consists of 15 residues. With 5 bases removed from V and 1 base from J, the gap between germline ends came to 12 bases. From germline, CDR1 is SGHTA and CDR2 FQGNSA. CDR3 amino acids: CASSRQADSYNEQFF. The CDR3 coding sequence is TGTGCCAGCAGCCGGCAGGCGGATTCCTACAATGAGCAGTTCTTC.

The V and J genes are TRBV11-2 and TRBJ2-2, with D perhaps TRBD1 (6 bases). Germline CDR1 is SGHAT and CDR2 is FQNNGV. The V end was cut by 2 bases, the J end by 6 bases, with 13 bases between. The CDR3 sequence is 15 residues long. CDR3 amino acids: CASSLKQGWAGELFF. CDR3 bases: TGTGCCAGCAGCTTAAAACAGGGATGGGCCGGGGAGCTGTTTTTT.

This clone was counted a few times. V is TRBV9 and J is TRBJ1-5; 9 bases match TRBD1. The CDR3 has 15 amino acids. The V segment lost 3 bases and the J segment 6 bases; nucleotides outside the gene matches: 7. Germline values: CDR1 SGDLS, CDR2 YYNGEE. The CDR3 coding sequence is TGTGCCAGCAGCGCTACAGGGGGCAGAGGTCAGCCCCAGCATTTT. It is translated as CASSATGGRGQPQHF. Drawing the rest from reference TRBV9 and TRBJ1-5, the complete variable domain is DSGVTQTPKHLITATGQRVTLRCSPRSGDLSVYWYQQSLDQGLQFLIQYYNGEERAKGNILERFSAQQFPDLHSELNLSSLELGDSALYFCASSATGGRGQPQHFGDGTRLSIL.

This chain joins TRBV11-2 and TRBJ2-7, with no clear D. Germline V gives CDR1 SGHAT, CDR2 FQNNGV. The CDR3 totals 16 residues. V dropped 1 base and J dropped 1 base, with 14 bases sitting between them. The CDR3 loop reads CASSLVMVEESYEQYF. The CDR3 bases are TGTGCCAGCAGCTTAGTTATGGTCGAAGAATCCTACGAGCAGTACTTC.

This clone was detected a few times. The J gene is TRBJ1-5, the V gene TRBV1. TRBV1 is designated a pseudogene. The CDR3 loop spans 14 amino acids. CDR3 sequence: CTSSPFGVGQPQHF. DNA for the CDR3: TGCACCAGCAGCCCCTTTGGCGTTGGTCAGCCCCAGCATTTT.

The chain couples TRBV11-3 to TRBJ1-1; D is unresolved. V dropped 1 base and J dropped 3 bases, with 3 bases sitting between them. In germline, CDR1 is SGHNT, CDR2 YENEEA. The CDR3 is 12 amino acids. The CDR3 sequence is CASSLGDTEAFF. In nucleotides, the CDR3 is TGTGCCAGCAGCTTAGGGGACACTGAAGCTTTCTTT.

This clone turned up a few times. The chain links TRBV4-3 to TRBJ1-3; D gene ambiguous. Looked up from germline, CDR1 is LGHNA and CDR2 is YSLEER. This CDR3 has 15 residues. V was pared by 1 base and J by 2 bases, with 9 bases between. The CDR3 DNA reads TGCGCCAGCAGCCAAGGACGTACAGCTGGAAACACCATATATTTT. Protein product: CASSQGRTAGNTIYF.

The gene calls are TRBV7-8 and TRBJ2-1; 12 bases match TRBD2. The CDR3 consists of 15 residues. J was trimmed by 6 bases and V by 5 bases; bases with no gene match: 5. The V gene's germline CDR1 is SGHVS and CDR2 FQNEAQ. DNA of the CDR3: TGTGCCAGCAGCACCACTAGCGGGAGGCGCAATGAGCAGTTCTTC. Translating gives CASSTTSGRRNEQFF.

This rearrangement joins TRBV4-1 to TRBJ2-1; D may be TRBD2 (5 bases). The V and J ends lost 1 base and 0 bases respectively, with 7 bases between them. The CDR3 loop spans 15 amino acids. Germline assignment: CDR1 MGHRA and CDR2 YSYEKL. The CDR3 DNA reads TGCGCCAGCAGCCAAGGGGAGAGCTCCTACAATGAGCAGTTCTTC. Encoded protein: CASSQGESSYNEQFF.

The sample holds one count of this clone. This sequence joins TRBV6-5 and TRBJ2-5; 9 bases line up with TRBD1. The DNA end lines up better with TRBJ2-7; the J call may be wrong. There are 13 residues in the CDR3. Germline-derived CDR1 and CDR2 are MNHEY and SVGAGI. CDR3 amino acids: CASSYDRGDEQYF. CDR3 nucleotide sequence: TGTGCCAGCAGTTACGACAGGGGGGACGAGCAGTACTTC.

The table lists this clone with a few counts. This sequence joins TRBV5-1 and TRBJ2-7; unclear D gene. CDR1 SGHRS and CDR2 YFSETQ come from the germline V gene. V was pared by 1 base and J by 4 bases, with 9 bases between. This CDR3 is built from 13 residues. CDR3 protein: CASSLSVRYEQYF. CDR3 in DNA: TGCGCCAGCAGCTTGTCGGTGAGGTACGAGCAGTACTTC.

This clone has only a few counts. This sequence joins TRBV7-7 and TRBJ2-1, with D possibly matching TRBD2 (5 bases). The V and J ends lost 5 bases and 4 bases respectively, with 12 bases between them. The CDR3 is made up of 14 amino acids. Germline CDR1 reads SSHAT; CDR2 reads FNYEAQ (reference sequence). This chain's CDR3 is CASSPLGDYNEQFF. CDR3 DNA: TGTGCCAGCAGCCCACTCGGGGATTACAATGAGCAGTTCTTC.

The chain combines TRBV6-5 with TRBJ1-6, with D possibly matching TRBD1 (6 bases). The CDR3 has 15 amino acids. Trimming cost V 4 bases and J 7 bases, with 14 bases left between them. Germline values: CDR1 MNHEY, CDR2 SVGAGI. The CDR3 is CASSLVTGGNSPLHF. The CDR3 coding sequence is TGTGCCAGCAGTTTGGTCACTGGGGGCAATTCACCCCTCCACTTT.

This clone was counted between two and nine times. The V and J genes are TRBV9 and TRBJ1-3; D is unclear. Trimming stripped 5 bases from V and 0 bases from J, with 12 bases between. The CDR3 totals 15 residues. Germline values: CDR1 SGDLS, CDR2 YYNGEE. CDR3 region: CASSNDGRSGNTIYF. The CDR3 DNA reads TGTGCCAGCAGTAATGACGGCCGCTCTGGAAACACCATATATTTT.

The chain combines TRBV11-2 with TRBJ2-7, with 13 nucleotides matching TRBD2. The CDR3 covers 15 residues. V shed 5 bases, J shed 4 bases, and the junction held 5 bases outside the gene matches. Germline CDR1 SGHAT, CDR2 FQNNGV. CDR3 nucleotide sequence: TGTGCCAGCAGCACCGGACTAGCGGGAGTTTACGAGCAGTACTTC. Protein product: CASSTGLAGVYEQYF.

CDR3 amino acids: CAWSVIWGGEQYF. The CDR3 nucleotides read TGTGCCTGGAGTGTAATCTGGGGGGGCGAGCAGTACTTC. This sequence joins TRBV30 and TRBJ2-7; 7 bases are a match to TRBD2. The CDR3 runs 13 residues. V was pared by 0 bases and J by 6 bases, with 5 bases of the junction left unmatched. From germline, CDR1 is GTSNPN and CDR2 SVGIG (reference sequence).